This section outlines one T cell receptor beta chain sequence together with its context. Assignments of participants to cohorts depended upon their own reported clinical history. Sequencing used immunoSEQ multiplex PCR; TCRdb keeps in-frame clones, though not all of them. This repertoire shows approximately 150,000 clones, about 87% found once; its top ten account for 3% to 4.5%. This sample was included in a study of blood T cell repertoires in COVID-19. Study details: The cDNA or gDNA used as material had been derived from T cells, B-cell-depleted T cells, or PBMCs.

This CDR3 has 19 residues. The germline CDR1 and CDR2 sequences are SGHKS and YYEKEE (reference sequence). The J segment lost 7 bases and the V segment lost 0 bases, leaving 19 bases of the junction unmatched. This TCR was sampled from a man aged 50-59 years in a cohort exposed to, infected with or recovered from COVID-19 (not recorded which). V is TRBV5-5 and J is TRBJ1-1; TRBD1 matches at 9 bases. Sequencing was done on a sample of PBMCs or T cells enriched from blood (not recorded which). The CDR3 region has the DNA TGTGCCAGCAGCTTGGGGCGGCGGGACAGGGTATCCGAGGGGCGTGAAGCTTTCTTT. As protein: CASSLGRRDRVSEGREAFF.